Presented here are 8 T cell receptor beta chains from one specimen sequenced in a study of T-cell memory formation after mild COVID-19. MiXCR, applied by TCRdb to the 5' RACE reads, yields one record per CDR3 protein. The data show under 550,000 distinct CDR3 sequences, with roughly 17% seen just once and around a fifth held by the top ten. What was sequenced was PBMCs or a T cell subset sorted from them (not recorded which). Every receptor here comes from a man aged 18 to 29 who had mild COVID-19 (a few samples of this study predate the infection). Cell type and time point are not known.

The chain is built from TRBV2 and TRBJ2-7; no clear D gene. V lost 4 bases and J lost 3, with 13 bases in between. The germline gives CDR1 SNHLY, CDR2 FYNNEI. The length of the CDR3 is 14 residues. The CDR3 nucleotides are TGTGCCAGCAGTGCATGGCCATCGGACTACGAGCAGTACGTC. As protein: CASSAWPSDYEQYV.

V gene TRBV4-3 combines with J gene TRBJ2-3; D remains unclear. Germline V gene sequence: CDR1 LGHNA, CDR2 YSLEER. The CDR3 covers 15 residues. V was shortened by 0 bases and J by 4 bases, with 11 bases between the two germline ends. The CDR3 region is CASSQDIGSSDTQYF. CDR3 DNA: TGCGCCAGCAGCCAAGATATTGGTTCATCAGATACGCAGTATTTT.

The J gene is TRBJ2-1, the V gene TRBV7-6; D tentatively fits TRBD1 or TRBD2 (6 bases each). Germline V gene data show CDR1 as SGHVS and CDR2 as FNYEAQ. This CDR3 comprises 17 residues. V shed 5 bases and J shed 5 bases, with 22 bases lying between them. As DNA, the CDR3 is TGTGCCAGCAGCCACCTTGGGCGGGACAAACACGACAATGAGCAGTTCTTC. This encodes CASSHLGRDKHDNEQFF.

There are a few counts of this clonotype. The CDR3 loop is CASSYGPLAGEQETQYF. CDR3 nucleotide sequence: TGTGCCAGCAGTTACGGTCCGCTAGCGGGGGAACAAGAGACCCAGTACTTC. The V and J genes are TRBV6-5 and TRBJ2-5, with TRBD2 matching 10 bases. The CDR3 totals 17 residues. From germline, CDR1 is MNHEY and CDR2 SVGAGI. Trimming removed 2 bases from V and 2 bases from J; junction bases left unmatched: 8.

The chain employs TRBV20-1 and TRBJ1-1, with D possibly matching TRBD1 (5 bases). Germline V gene lookup returns CDR1 DFQATT and CDR2 SNEGSKA (reference sequence). Between the trimmed V and J ends, which lost 4 bases and 0 bases, there was a span of 12 bases. This CDR3 region has 14 residues. As DNA, the CDR3 is TGCAGTGCTATAACGGGACGCCTGAACACTGAAGCTTTCTTT. Translation: CSAITGRLNTEAFF.

This clonotype was counted between two and nine times. The rearrangement uses TRBV5-1 and TRBJ1-4, with 11 bases matching TRBD1. This CDR3 is 15 amino acids long. J gave up 8 bases and V 3 bases, and 6 bases lay outside the gene matches. CDR1 and CDR2 from the germline V gene are SGHRS and YFSETQ. The CDR3 sequence is CASSSLGQGGEKLFF. CDR3 nucleotide sequence: TGCGCCAGCAGCTCCCTGGGACAGGGGGGAGAAAAACTGTTTTTT.

This clonotype turned up a few times. The chain employs TRBV5-1 and TRBJ1-1, with no clear D. Germline loops: CDR1 SGHRS, CDR2 YFSETQ. Trimming shortened V by 3 bases and J by 7 bases, and 10 bases separated the two germline ends. This CDR3 contains 12 residues. The CDR3, as DNA: TGCGCCAGCAGCTCGCCGAGGGATGAAGCTTTCTTT. Translating gives CASSSPRDEAFF.

A few counts support this clonotype. The chain couples TRBV20-1 to TRBJ2-2; the match to TRBD2 covers 8 bases. There are 12 residues in the CDR3. Germline values: CDR1 DFQATT, CDR2 SNEGSKA (reference sequence). CDR3 sequence: CRARGGLGELFF. CDR3 DNA: TGCAGGGCCCGGGGGGGACTCGGGGAGCTGTTTTTT.